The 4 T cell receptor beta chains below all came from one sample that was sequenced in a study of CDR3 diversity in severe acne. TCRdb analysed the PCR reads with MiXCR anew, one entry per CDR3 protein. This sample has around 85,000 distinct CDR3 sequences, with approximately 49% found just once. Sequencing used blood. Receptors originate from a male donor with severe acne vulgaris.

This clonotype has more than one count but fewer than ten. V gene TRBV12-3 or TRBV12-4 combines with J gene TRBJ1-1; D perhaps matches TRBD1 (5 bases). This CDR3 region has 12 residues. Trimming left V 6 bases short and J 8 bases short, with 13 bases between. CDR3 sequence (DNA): TGTGCCAGCAGGGGGGAGGCGGCCGAAGCTTTCTTT. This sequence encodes CASRGEAAEAFF.

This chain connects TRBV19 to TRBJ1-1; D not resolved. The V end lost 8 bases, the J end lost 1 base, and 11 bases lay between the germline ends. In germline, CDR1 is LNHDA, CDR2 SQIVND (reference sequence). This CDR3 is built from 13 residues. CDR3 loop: CASGRTGNTEAFF. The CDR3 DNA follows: TGTGCCAGTGGCCGGACTGGGAACACTGAAGCTTTCTTT.

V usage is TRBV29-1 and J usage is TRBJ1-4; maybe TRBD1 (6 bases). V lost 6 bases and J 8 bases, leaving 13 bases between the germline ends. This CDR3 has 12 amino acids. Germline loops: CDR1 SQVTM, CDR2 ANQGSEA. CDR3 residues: CSVRTVGEKLFF. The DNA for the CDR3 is TGCAGCGTGCGGACAGTTGGAGAAAAACTGTTTTTT.

This CDR3 reads CASSQWTSGRATEQFF. The CDR3 DNA sequence: TGTGCCAGCAGCCAATGGACTAGCGGGAGGGCCACTGAGCAGTTCTTC. The chain uses TRBV7-2 and TRBJ2-5; 15 bases line up with TRBD2. The J call may be faulty, since TRBJ2-1 better matches the DNA end. The germline gives CDR1 SGHTA, CDR2 FQGNSA. The CDR3 sequence is 16 residues long.